The next 19 T cell receptor beta chains were all read from a single sample in a study of OX40 agonist ivuxolimab in advanced cancers. TCRdb keeps only in-frame clones here, not all; method: immunoSEQ multiplex PCR. The table lists 65,000 to 90,000 clones, about 85% of them singletons. The specimen comprised CD4+ or CD8+ T cells sorted from blood, sampled in a trial of the OX40 agonist ivuxolimab. These receptors were obtained from an adult with an advanced solid tumor such as melanoma, head and neck, liver or kidney cancer.

To note about this clone: The sample has other DNA sequences that encode this CDR3 too. V is TRBV6-1 and J is TRBJ2-7; 8 bases line up with TRBD1. This CDR3 is built from 13 residues. V dropped 2 bases and J dropped 6; count of bases not matched to a gene: 3. In germline, CDR1 is MNHNS, CDR2 SASEGT. The CDR3 DNA reads as TGTGCCAGCAGTGAATACGGACAGGGCGAGCAGTACTTC. Its translation: CASSEYGQGEQYF.

This chain uses TRBV7-2 with TRBJ2-5; D might be TRBD2 (6 bases). The CDR3 runs to 16 residues. The V gene's germline CDR1 is SGHTA and CDR2 FQGNSA. Trimming removed 5 bases from V and 2 bases from J, with 18 bases in between. CDR3 bases: TGTGCCAGCAGCCCCGCCCCAGCGGGTCAGCAAGAGACCCAGTACTTC. Its protein is CASSPAPAGQQETQYF.

The chain combines TRBV7-6 with TRBJ1-1; tentative D call: TRBD1 (5 bases). V was clipped by 6 bases and J by 3 bases, with 14 bases between them. This CDR3 is 14 amino acids long. CDR1 SGHVS and CDR2 FNYEAQ come from the germline V gene. For the CDR3, the DNA is TGTGCCAGCAGTTGGGGGAGGGGAGACACTGAAGCTTTCTTT. Residues: CASSWGRGDTEAFF. Filled out from reference TRBV7-6 and TRBJ1-1, the complete variable domain reads GAGVSQSPRYKVTKRGQDVALRCDPISGHVSLYWYRQALGQGPEFLTYFNYEAQQDKSGLPNDRFSAERPEGSISTLTIQRTEQRDSAMYRCASSWGRGDTEAFFGQGTRLTVV.

This chain links TRBV7-2 with TRBJ1-1; D possibly corresponds to TRBD1 (6 bases). V was trimmed by 2 bases and J by 4 bases, leaving 11 bases between them. The length of the CDR3 is 14 residues. Germline V gene sequence: CDR1 SGHTA, CDR2 FQGNSA. This CDR3 reads CASSLRQEGTEAFF. For the CDR3, the DNA is TGTGCCAGCAGCTTAAGACAGGAAGGCACTGAAGCTTTCTTT.

The V call is TRBV27, the J call TRBJ1-5; 10 positions agree with TRBD1. V trimming: 6 bases; J trimming: 2 bases; junction bases outside the gene matches: 4. The germline V gene encodes CDR1 MNHEY and CDR2 SMNVEV (reference sequence). The CDR3 covers 15 residues. The DNA of the CDR3 is TGTGCCAGCAGCGCCGGGACAGGGGGCAATCAGCCCCAGCATTTT. Amino acids: CASSAGTGGNQPQHF.

The V call is TRBV7-9, the J call TRBJ1-1, with D perhaps TRBD1 (5 bases). CDR1 and CDR2 (germline): SEHNR, FQNEAQ (reference sequence). CDR3 length: 16 amino acids. The germline V and J ends were trimmed by 4 bases and 3 bases, with 18 bases remaining between them. This CDR3 is CASSSFGRGGDTEAFF. Here the CDR3 DNA reads TGTGCCAGCAGCTCATTCGGTCGTGGAGGGGACACTGAAGCTTTCTTT.

The rearrangement links TRBV11-3 to TRBJ2-4; D perhaps matches TRBD2 (5 bases). V lost 5 bases and J 2 bases, leaving 16 bases between the germline ends. The germline gives CDR1 SGHNT, CDR2 YENEEA. There are 16 residues in the CDR3. As DNA, the CDR3 is TGTGCCAGCAGCCCTGGACTGTTGAGGCCCAAAAACATTCAGTACTTC. Translating gives CASSPGLLRPKNIQYF.

The V call is TRBV30, the J call TRBJ1-6, with a weak D call TRBD1 (5 bases). The germline V and J ends were trimmed by 5 bases and 10 bases, with 15 bases remaining between them. Germline loops: CDR1 GTSNPN, CDR2 SVGIG (reference sequence). The length of the CDR3 is 13 residues. CDR3 residues: CAWDTGVISPLHF. CDR3 nucleotides: TGTGCCTGGGATACAGGAGTCATCTCACCCCTCCACTTT.

The V call is TRBV5-4, the J call TRBJ1-1; D perhaps matches TRBD1 (6 bases). The V gene's germline CDR1 is SGHNT and CDR2 YYREEE (reference sequence). The ends were cut back, 6 bases at V and 2 bases at J, with 17 bases in the middle. CDR3 length equals 15 residues. CDR3: CASIPSVGGNTEAFF. CDR3 DNA: TGTGCCAGCATCCCTTCAGTAGGGGGAAACACTGAAGCTTTCTTT.

V and J are TRBV19 and TRBJ2-1, with TRBD2 matching 9 bases. Germline CDR1 reads LNHDA; CDR2 reads SQIVND (reference sequence). V dropped 4 bases and J dropped 8; count of bases not matched to a gene: 6. The CDR3 is 14 residues long. CDR3 bases: TGTGCCAGTAGTAGCGGGAGGGCCGGTGATGAGCAGTTCTTC. Translated, it gives CASSSGRAGDEQFF.

This clone has more than one count but fewer than ten. The chain couples TRBV11-3 to TRBJ2-1; TRBD2 matches at 7 bases. The CDR3 contains 16 residues. The germline CDR1 and CDR2 sequences are SGHNT and YENEEA. V trimming: 1 base; J trimming: 7 bases; junction bases outside the gene matches: 10. The CDR3 here is CASSLGTSGGGNEQFF. CDR3 bases: TGTGCCAGCAGCTTAGGGACCTCGGGCGGGGGAAATGAGCAGTTCTTC.

The chain recombines TRBV7-3 with TRBJ2-7; 14 bases are shared with TRBD2. Germline V gene data show CDR1 as SGHTA and CDR2 as FQGTGA. J lost 5 bases, V lost 5 bases, and 2 bases had no gene match. The CDR3 is 14 amino acids. In DNA, the CDR3 is TGTGCCAGCAGCCAGGGACTAGCGGGAGACGAGCAGTACTTC. The encoded protein is CASSQGLAGDEQYF.

This clone was recorded only once. V usage is TRBV18 and J usage is TRBJ1-5; 11 bases are a match to TRBD1. Trimming at V came to 3 bases and at J to 7 bases, leaving 5 bases not matched to a gene. The CDR3 is 15 residues long. Germline loops: CDR1 KGHSH, CDR2 LQKENI. In DNA form, the CDR3 reads TGTGCCAGCTCACCCGGACAGGGGGCTCCCCAGCCCCAGCATTTT. It is translated as CASSPGQGAPQPQHF.

The chain joins TRBV18 to TRBJ2-3, with D possibly matching TRBD2 (6 bases). CDR1 is KGHSH, CDR2 LQKENI, per germline. The CDR3 contains 13 residues. With 1 base removed from V and 5 bases from J, the gap between germline ends came to 7 bases. CDR3 in amino acids: CASSPQGGDTQYF. The CDR3 nucleotides read TGTGCCAGCTCACCACAGGGAGGAGATACGCAGTATTTT.

This clone was detected a few times. J is TRBJ1-3 and V is TRBV12-2. TRBV12-2 is a pseudogene. This CDR3 comprises 15 residues. DNA of the CDR3: TGTGCAAGTCGCTTCCATAGGAAGGGTGGAAACACCATATATTTT. Protein: CASRFHRKGGNTIYF.

The rearrangement uses TRBV6-1 and TRBJ2-7, with D possibly being TRBD1 (6 bases). Trimming cost V 7 bases and J 1 base, with 17 bases left between them. Per germline, CDR1 MNHNS and CDR2 SASEGT. CDR3 length equals 15 residues. The CDR3 nucleotides are TGTGCCAGCAACAAGGGGGTCACGGGATCCTACGAGCAGTACTTC. This translates into CASNKGVTGSYEQYF.

This rearrangement joins TRBV2 to TRBJ2-4, with 12 bases fitting TRBD2. V trimming: 8 bases; J trimming: 2 bases; junction bases outside the gene matches: 4. CDR1 and CDR2 (germline): SNHLY, FYNNEI. The CDR3 spans 15 residues. The chain's CDR3 is CASRGLAGSKNIQYF. Written as DNA, the CDR3 is TGTGCCAGCCGGGGACTAGCGGGCTCCAAAAACATTCAGTACTTC.

The rearrangement uses TRBV30 and TRBJ2-7; 7 positions match TRBD1. V trimming: 1 base; J trimming: 3 bases; junction bases outside the gene matches: 3. This CDR3 contains 13 residues. Germline CDR1 is GTSNPN and CDR2 is SVGIG (reference sequence). The CDR3 loop is CAWSGAGGYEQYF. CDR3 DNA sequence: TGTGCCTGGAGTGGGGCAGGGGGCTACGAGCAGTACTTC.

In its sample, this clone was seen once. The chain has TRBV5-1 and TRBJ2-1; D possibly matches TRBD1 or TRBD2 (6 bases each). The CDR3 is 16 residues long. Germline CDR1 reads SGHRS; CDR2 reads YFSETQ. V was cut by 0 bases and J by 7 bases, with 17 bases left in between. This CDR3 reads CASSLDGLTGRNEQFF. The CDR3 nucleotides are TGCGCCAGCAGCTTGGATGGCCTAACAGGGAGGAATGAGCAGTTCTTC.